This is a list of T cell receptor beta chains from one sample in a study of blood T cell repertoires in COVID-19. The method was immunoSEQ multiplex PCR; TCRdb's version includes in-frame clones alone and lacks a portion of them. The table lists approximately 190,000 clones, roughly 81% of them singletons. Input material: peripheral blood. The receptors here all came from a woman in her 70s with active or convalescent COVID-19. CDR3s include the opening cysteine and the closing phenylalanine or tryptophan. The D gene is left open where the match is weak. Clone sizes are given selectively: once, few, many, or a class where the clone is expanded.

TRBV6-6	.	TRBJ2-2	TRBD1	CASSWNRGTGELFF	TGTGCCAGCAGTTGGAACAGGGGCACCGGGGAGCTGTTTTTT
TRBV29-1	.	TRBJ2-7	TRBD1	CSVRVQGAEQYF	TGCAGCGTTAGAGTACAGGGGGCAGAGCAGTACTTC
TRBV2	once	TRBJ2-1	TRBD2	CASSAWRGLAALSSYNEQFF	TGTGCCAGCAGTGCTTGGCGGGGACTAGCGGCGCTCAGCTCCTACAATGAGCAGTTCTTC
TRBV4-1	.	TRBJ2-4	TRBD2	CASSPQVAGGGKYIQYF	TGCGCCAGCAGCCCCCAGGTAGCGGGAGGAGGTAAATACATTCAGTACTTC
TRBV28	.	TRBJ1-1	.	CASNRARGGTEAFF	TGTGCCAGCAACAGGGCTAGGGGGGGCACTGAAGCTTTCTTT
TRBV2	.	TRBJ1-5	TRBD1	CASRSRGGQGTYSNQPQHF	TGTGCCAGCAGGTCCCGGGGGGGACAGGGGACTTATAGCAATCAGCCCCAGCATTTT
TRBV5-1	.	TRBJ2-6	TRBD1	CASSLGQAYSGANVLTF	TGCGCCAGCAGCTTAGGACAGGCTTACTCTGGGGCCAACGTCCTGACTTTC
TRBV28	.	TRBJ2-2	.	CASMVLSTGELFF	TGTGCCAGCATGGTACTCTCCACCGGGGAGCTGTTTTTT
TRBV2	.	TRBJ2-3	.	CASTSQLPSTDTQYF	TGTGCCAGCACGTCACAGCTCCCGAGCACAGATACGCAGTATTTT
TRBV5-5	.	TRBJ2-5	TRBD1	CASSFGQGEETQYF	TGTGCCAGCAGCTTCGGACAGGGGGAAGAGACCCAGTACTTC
TRBV11-3	.	TRBJ2-1	TRBD2	CASSPPTSGYNEQFF	TGTGCCAGCAGCCCCCCGACTAGCGGGTACAATGAGCAGTTCTTC
TRBV7-3	.	TRBJ2-2	TRBD2	CASSLGPAGVSGELFF	TGTGCCAGCAGCTTAGGGCCAGCGGGAGTCTCCGGGGAGCTGTTTTTT
TRBV6-5	.	TRBJ1-1	TRBD1	CASNFGGGTDEAFF	TGTGCCAGCAATTTCGGGGGCGGGACAGATGAAGCTTTCTTT
TRBV14	.	TRBJ2-1	.	CASSRDSSSYNEQFF	TGTGCCAGCAGCCGGGACTCGTCTTCCTACAATGAGCAGTTCTTC
TRBV7-9	.	TRBJ1-2	TRBD1	CASRSGSGTGINYGYTF	TGTGCCAGCAGGTCGGGGTCCGGGACAGGGATAAACTATGGCTACACCTTC
TRBV19	.	TRBJ2-7	TRBD1	CASRETGKRYEQYF	TGTGCCAGTCGAGAGACAGGGAAACGGTACGAGCAGTACTTC
TRBV4-1	few	TRBJ1-2	.	CASSHLIGGGNYGYTF	TGCGCCAGCAGCCACCTGATAGGAGGCGGTAACTATGGCTACACCTTC
TRBV11-2	.	TRBJ2-1	.	CASSLVRGGEQFF	TGTGCCAGCAGCTTAGTTAGGGGGGGTGAGCAGTTCTTC
TRBV5-1	.	TRBJ1-4	TRBD1	CASSLRQGSSTNEKLFF	TGCGCCAGCAGCTTGCGACAGGGGTCGTCGACTAATGAAAAACTGTTTTTT
TRBV7-2	.	TRBJ2-1	TRBD2	CASRSPGTSAQNEQFF	TGTGCCAGCAGATCTCCCGGGACTAGCGCACAGAATGAGCAGTTCTTC
TRBV5-1	.	TRBJ2-7	TRBD1	CASSLGQGANEQYF	TGCGCCAGCAGCTTGGGACAGGGGGCCAACGAGCAGTACTTC
TRBV19	.	TRBJ1-4	TRBD1	CASSIQGASEKLFF	TGTGCCAGTAGTATACAGGGGGCGTCGGAAAAACTGTTTTTT
TRBV3-1/TRBV3-2	once	TRBJ1-2	.	CASSQRGRPGYTF	TGTGCCAGCAGCCAACGTGGGAGACCTGGCTACACCTTC
TRBV11-2	.	TRBJ2-3	.	CASRGVSDTQYF	TGTGCCAGCAGGGGAGTCTCAGATACGCAGTATTTT
TRBV10-2	.	TRBJ2-2	TRBD2	CASSELGGPVPGELFF	TGCGCCAGCAGTGAGTTGGGAGGGCCGGTCCCCGGGGAGCTGTTTTTT
TRBV2	.	TRBJ2-2	TRBD2	CASSVGTRGLFF	TGTGCCAGCAGTGTGGGGACTAGGGGGCTGTTTTTT
TRBV12-5	.	TRBJ2-1	TRBD1	CASGLGLGTGAYNEQFF	TGTGCTAGTGGTTTGGGACTTGGGACAGGTGCTTACAATGAGCAGTTCTTC
TRBV5-4	.	TRBJ2-1	TRBD2	CASSPAGGFRIEQFF	TGTGCCAGCAGCCCAGCGGGGGGGTTTCGCATTGAGCAGTTCTTC
TRBV7-9	.	TRBJ1-1	.	CASSIELLSEAFF	TGTGCCAGCAGCATCGAGTTGCTTTCGGAAGCTTTCTTT
TRBV7-9	once	TRBJ2-5	TRBD1	CASSSDRGGTQYF	TGTGCCAGCAGCTCGGACAGGGGAGGGACCCAGTACTTC
TRBV7-9	.	TRBJ2-3	TRBD2	CASSLIRSGRSDTQYF	TGTGCCAGCAGCTTGATCAGGAGCGGGAGATCAGATACGCAGTATTTT
TRBV18	.	TRBJ2-7	.	CASSPEASYEQYF	TGTGCCAGCTCACCGGAGGCCTCCTACGAGCAGTACTTC
TRBV30	few	TRBJ2-2	TRBD2	CAWSVNGRDTGELFF	TGTGCCTGGAGTGTAAACGGGAGGGACACCGGGGAGCTGTTTTTT